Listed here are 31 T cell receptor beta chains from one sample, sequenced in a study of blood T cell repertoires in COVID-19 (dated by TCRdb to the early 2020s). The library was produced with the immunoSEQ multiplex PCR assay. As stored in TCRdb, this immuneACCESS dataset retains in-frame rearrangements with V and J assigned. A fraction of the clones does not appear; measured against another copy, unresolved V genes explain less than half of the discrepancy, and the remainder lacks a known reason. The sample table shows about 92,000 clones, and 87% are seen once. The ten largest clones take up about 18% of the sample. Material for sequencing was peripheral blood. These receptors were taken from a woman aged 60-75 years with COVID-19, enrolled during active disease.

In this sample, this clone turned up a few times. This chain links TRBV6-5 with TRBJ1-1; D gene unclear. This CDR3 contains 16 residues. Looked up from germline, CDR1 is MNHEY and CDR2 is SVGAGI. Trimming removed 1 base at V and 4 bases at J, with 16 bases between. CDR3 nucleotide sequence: TGTGCCAGCAGTTACTTATCGTACCCTATTCCCACTGAAGCTTTCTTT. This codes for CASSYLSYPIPTEAFF.

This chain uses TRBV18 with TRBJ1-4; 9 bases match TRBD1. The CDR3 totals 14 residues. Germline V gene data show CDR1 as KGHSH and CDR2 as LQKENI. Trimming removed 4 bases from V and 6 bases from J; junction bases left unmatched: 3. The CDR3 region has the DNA TGTGCCAGCTCACGGGACAGGGTGGATGAAAAACTGTTTTTT. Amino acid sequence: CASSRDRVDEKLFF.

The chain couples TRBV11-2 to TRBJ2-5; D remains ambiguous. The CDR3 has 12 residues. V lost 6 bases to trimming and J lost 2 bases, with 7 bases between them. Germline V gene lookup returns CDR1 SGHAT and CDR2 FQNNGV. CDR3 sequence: CASSSNQETQYF. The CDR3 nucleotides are TGTGCCAGCAGTTCCAATCAAGAGACCCAGTACTTC.

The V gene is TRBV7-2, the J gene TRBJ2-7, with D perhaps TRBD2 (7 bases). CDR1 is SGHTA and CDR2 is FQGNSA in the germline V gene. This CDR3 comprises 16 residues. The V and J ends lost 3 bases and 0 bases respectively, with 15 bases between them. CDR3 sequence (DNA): TGTGCCAGCAGCTTTAACGGGGGGCTTAGCTCCTACGAGCAGTACTTC. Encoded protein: CASSFNGGLSSYEQYF.

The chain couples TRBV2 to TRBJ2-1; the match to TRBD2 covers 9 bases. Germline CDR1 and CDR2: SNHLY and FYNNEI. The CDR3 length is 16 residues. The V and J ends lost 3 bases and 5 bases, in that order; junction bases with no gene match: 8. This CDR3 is CASSDGGGGANNEQFF. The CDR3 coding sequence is TGTGCCAGCAGTGACGGAGGCGGGGGGGCCAACAATGAGCAGTTCTTC.

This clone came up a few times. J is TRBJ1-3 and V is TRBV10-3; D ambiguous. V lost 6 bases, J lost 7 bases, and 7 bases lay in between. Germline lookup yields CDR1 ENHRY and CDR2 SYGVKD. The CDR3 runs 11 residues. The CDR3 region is CAIRSQNTIYF. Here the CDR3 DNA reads TGTGCCATCAGAAGTCAGAACACCATATATTTT.

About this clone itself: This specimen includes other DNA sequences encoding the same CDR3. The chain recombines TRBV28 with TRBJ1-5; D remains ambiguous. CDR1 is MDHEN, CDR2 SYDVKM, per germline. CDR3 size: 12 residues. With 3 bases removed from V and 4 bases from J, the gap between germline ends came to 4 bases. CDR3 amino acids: CASSFLNQPQHF. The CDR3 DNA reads TGTGCCAGCAGTTTCTTAAATCAGCCCCAGCATTTT. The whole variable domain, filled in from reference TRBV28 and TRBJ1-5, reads DVKVTQSSRYLVKRTGEKVFLECVQDMDHENMFWYRQDPGLGLRLIYFSYDVKMKEKGDIPEGYSVSREKKERFSLILESASTNQTSMYLCASSFLNQPQHFGDGTRLSIL.

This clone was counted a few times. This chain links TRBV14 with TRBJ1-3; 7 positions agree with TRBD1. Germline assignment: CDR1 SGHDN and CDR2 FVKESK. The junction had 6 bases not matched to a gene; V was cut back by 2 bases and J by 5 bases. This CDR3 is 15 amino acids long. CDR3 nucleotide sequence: TGTGCCAGCAGCCAATCCGGGACAGCAAGAAACACCATATATTTT. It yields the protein CASSQSGTARNTIYF.

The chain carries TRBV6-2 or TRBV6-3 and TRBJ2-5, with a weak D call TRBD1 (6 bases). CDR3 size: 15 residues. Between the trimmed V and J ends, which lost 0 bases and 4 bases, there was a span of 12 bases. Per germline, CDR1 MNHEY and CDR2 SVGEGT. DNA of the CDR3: TGTGCCAGCAGTTACTCGTCACAGGGTCCAGAGACCCAGTACTTC. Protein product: CASSYSSQGPETQYF.

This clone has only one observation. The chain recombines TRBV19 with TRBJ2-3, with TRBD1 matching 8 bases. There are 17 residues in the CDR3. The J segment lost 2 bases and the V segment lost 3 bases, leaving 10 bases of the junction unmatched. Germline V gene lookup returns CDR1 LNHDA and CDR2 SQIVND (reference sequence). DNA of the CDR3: TGTGCCAGTAGTATGGGCAGAGACAGGGGTTTCACAGATACGCAGTATTTT. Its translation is CASSMGRDRGFTDTQYF.

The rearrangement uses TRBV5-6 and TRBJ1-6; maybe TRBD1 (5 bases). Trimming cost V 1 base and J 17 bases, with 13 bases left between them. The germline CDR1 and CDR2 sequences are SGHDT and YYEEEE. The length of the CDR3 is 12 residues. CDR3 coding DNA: TGTGCCAGCAGCTTGTTCGGAGGGACCATCCACTTT. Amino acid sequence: CASSLFGGTIHF.

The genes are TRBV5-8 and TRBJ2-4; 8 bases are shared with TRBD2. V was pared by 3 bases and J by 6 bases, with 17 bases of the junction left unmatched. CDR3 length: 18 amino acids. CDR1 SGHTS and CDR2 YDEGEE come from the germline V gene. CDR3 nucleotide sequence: TGTGCCAGCAGCTGGTCCCCAAGCGGGGGCCTTTGGGGAAACATTCAGTACTTC. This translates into CASSWSPSGGLWGNIQYF.

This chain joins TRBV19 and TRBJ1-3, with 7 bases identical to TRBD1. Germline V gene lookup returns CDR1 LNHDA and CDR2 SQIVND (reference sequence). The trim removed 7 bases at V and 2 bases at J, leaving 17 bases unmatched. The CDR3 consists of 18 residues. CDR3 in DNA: TGTGCCAGTACCGCTGGACAGGCTGGGTCCTGGCCTGGAAACACCATATATTTT. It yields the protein CASTAGQAGSWPGNTIYF.

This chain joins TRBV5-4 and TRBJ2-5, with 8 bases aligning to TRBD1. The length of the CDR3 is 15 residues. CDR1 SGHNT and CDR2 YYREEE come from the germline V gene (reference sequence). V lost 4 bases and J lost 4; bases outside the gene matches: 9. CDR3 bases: TGTGCCAGCAGCCACGGACAGGGAAGGGGAGAGACCCAGTACTTC. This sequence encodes CASSHGQGRGETQYF.

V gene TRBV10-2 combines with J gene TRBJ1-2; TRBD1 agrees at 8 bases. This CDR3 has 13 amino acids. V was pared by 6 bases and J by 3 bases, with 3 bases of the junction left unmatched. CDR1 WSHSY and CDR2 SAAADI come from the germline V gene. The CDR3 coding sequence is TGCGCCAGCAGACCGGACAGGGACTATGGCTACACCTTC. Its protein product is CASRPDRDYGYTF.

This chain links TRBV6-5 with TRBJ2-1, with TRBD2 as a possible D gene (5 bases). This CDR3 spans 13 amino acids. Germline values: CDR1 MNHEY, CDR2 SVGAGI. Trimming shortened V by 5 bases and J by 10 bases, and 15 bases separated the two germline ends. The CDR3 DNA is TGTGCCAGCAGTCCAACTAGGCCCAGGGAGCAGTTCTTC. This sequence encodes CASSPTRPREQFF.

CDR3 region: CASSLDNSRNTIYF. The CDR3 DNA reads as TGTGCCAGCAGTTTAGACAACAGTCGAAACACCATATATTTT. The chain recombines TRBV28 with TRBJ1-3; D gene ambiguous. The CDR3 runs to 14 residues. Per germline, CDR1 MDHEN and CDR2 SYDVKM. V was shortened by 2 bases and J by 5 bases, with 10 bases between the two germline ends.

As DNA, the CDR3 is TGCGCCAGCAAAGACGCGGGGACTAATGAAAAACTGTTTTTT. It encodes CASKDAGTNEKLFF. The chain carries TRBV5-1 and TRBJ1-4; no reliable D call. The CDR3 runs to 14 residues. Germline V gene data show CDR1 as SGHRS and CDR2 as YFSETQ. Trimming stripped 6 bases from V and 2 bases from J, with 11 bases between.

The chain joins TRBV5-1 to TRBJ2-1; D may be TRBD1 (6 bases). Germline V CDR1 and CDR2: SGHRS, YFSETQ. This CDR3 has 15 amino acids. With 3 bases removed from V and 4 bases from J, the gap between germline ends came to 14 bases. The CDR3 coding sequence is TGCGCCAGCAGCTCCAGGGGTAGTGGGTACAATGAGCAGTTCTTC. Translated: CASSSRGSGYNEQFF.

The CDR3 loop is CASSQVPSADTQYF. The DNA for the CDR3 is TGTGCCAGCAGCCAAGTCCCGAGCGCAGATACGCAGTATTTT. This chain connects TRBV4-2 to TRBJ2-3; D ambiguous. Germline CDR1 LGHNA, CDR2 YNFKEQ. The CDR3 sequence is 14 residues long. V was cut by 1 base and J by 4 bases, with 9 bases left in between.

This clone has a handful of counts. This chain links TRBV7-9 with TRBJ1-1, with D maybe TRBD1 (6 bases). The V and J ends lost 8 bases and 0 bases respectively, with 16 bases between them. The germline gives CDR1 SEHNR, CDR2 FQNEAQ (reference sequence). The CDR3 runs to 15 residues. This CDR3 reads CASLARGLLNTEAFF. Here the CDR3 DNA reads TGTGCCAGCCTGGCGCGGGGGCTACTGAACACTGAAGCTTTCTTT.

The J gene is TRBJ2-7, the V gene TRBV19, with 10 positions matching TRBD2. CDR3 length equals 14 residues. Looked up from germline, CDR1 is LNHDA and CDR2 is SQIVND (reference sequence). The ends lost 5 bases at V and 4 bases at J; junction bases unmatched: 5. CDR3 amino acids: CASSPGLAEYEQYF. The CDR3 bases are TGTGCCAGTAGTCCAGGACTAGCGGAGTACGAGCAGTACTTC.

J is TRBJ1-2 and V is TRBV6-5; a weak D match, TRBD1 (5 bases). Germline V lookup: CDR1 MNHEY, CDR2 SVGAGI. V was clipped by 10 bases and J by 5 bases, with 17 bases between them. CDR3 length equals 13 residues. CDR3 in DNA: TGTGCCACCTCCCCAGGGTCTTATTATGGCTACACCTTC. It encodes CATSPGSYYGYTF.

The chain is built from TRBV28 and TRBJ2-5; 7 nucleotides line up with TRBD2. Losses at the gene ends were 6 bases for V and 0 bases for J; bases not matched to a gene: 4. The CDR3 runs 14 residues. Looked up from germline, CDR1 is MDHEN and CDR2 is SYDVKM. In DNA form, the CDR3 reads TGTGCCAGCAGCCTCACTAGCGACCAAGAGACCCAGTACTTC. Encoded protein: CASSLTSDQETQYF. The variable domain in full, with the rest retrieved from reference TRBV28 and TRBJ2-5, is DVKVTQSSRYLVKRTGEKVFLECVQDMDHENMFWYRQDPGLGLRLIYFSYDVKMKEKGDIPEGYSVSREKKERFSLILESASTNQTSMYLCASSLTSDQETQYFGPGTRLLVL.

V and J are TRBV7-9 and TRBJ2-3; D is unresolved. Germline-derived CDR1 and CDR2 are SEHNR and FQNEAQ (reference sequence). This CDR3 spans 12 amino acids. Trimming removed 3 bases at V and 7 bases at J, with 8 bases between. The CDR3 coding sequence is TGTGCCAGCAGCTTTCAGCGACATACGCAGTATTTT. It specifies CASSFQRHTQYF.

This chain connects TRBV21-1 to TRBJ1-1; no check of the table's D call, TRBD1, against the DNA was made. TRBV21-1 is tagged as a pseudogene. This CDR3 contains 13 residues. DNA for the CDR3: TGTGCCAGCAGTGGACAGGGGGGCGCTGAAGCTTTCTTT. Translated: CASSGQGGAEAFF.

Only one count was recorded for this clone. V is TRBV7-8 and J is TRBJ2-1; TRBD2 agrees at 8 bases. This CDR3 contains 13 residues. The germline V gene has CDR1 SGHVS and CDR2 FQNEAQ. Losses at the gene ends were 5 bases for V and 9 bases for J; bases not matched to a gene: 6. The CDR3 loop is CASSGPGGSEQFF. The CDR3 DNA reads TGTGCCAGCAGCGGACCGGGGGGGAGTGAGCAGTTCTTC.

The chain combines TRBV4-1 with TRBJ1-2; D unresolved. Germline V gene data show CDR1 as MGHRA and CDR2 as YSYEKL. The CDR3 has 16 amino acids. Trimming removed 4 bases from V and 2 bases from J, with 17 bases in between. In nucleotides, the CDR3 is TGCGCCAGCAGCCGCTACGTCGAAAACAGAAACTATGGCTACACCTTC. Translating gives CASSRYVENRNYGYTF.

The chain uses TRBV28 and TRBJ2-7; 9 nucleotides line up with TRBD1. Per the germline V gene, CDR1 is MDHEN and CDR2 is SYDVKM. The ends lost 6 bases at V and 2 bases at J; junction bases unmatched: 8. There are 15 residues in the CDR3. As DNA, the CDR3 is TGTGCCAGCAGCGGACAGGGGATTCCTCCCTACGAGCAGTACTTC. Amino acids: CASSGQGIPPYEQYF.

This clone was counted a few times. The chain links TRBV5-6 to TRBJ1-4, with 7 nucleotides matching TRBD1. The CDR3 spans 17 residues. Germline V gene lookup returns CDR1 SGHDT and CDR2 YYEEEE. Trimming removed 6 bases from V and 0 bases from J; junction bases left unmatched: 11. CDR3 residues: CASNPGWDRATNEKLFF. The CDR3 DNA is TGTGCCAGCAACCCCGGTTGGGACAGAGCAACTAATGAAAAACTGTTTTTT.

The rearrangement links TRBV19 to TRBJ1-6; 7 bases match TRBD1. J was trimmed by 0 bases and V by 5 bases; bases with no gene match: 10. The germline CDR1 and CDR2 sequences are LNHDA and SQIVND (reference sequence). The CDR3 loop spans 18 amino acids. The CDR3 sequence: CASSPPDRVPSYNSPLHF. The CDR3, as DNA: TGTGCCAGTAGTCCACCAGACAGGGTCCCCTCCTATAATTCACCCCTCCACTTT.